This entry describes one T cell receptor beta chain. Distinct nucleotide sequences in the sample also encode this CDR3. The data stem from a study of shared clonotypes between healthy human individuals. In the study's own analysis: ImmunoSEQ sequences covered only the junction and lacked quality scores; filtering therefore differed. The method was immunoSEQ multiplex PCR; TCRdb's version includes in-frame clones alone and lacks a portion of them. V and J calls and clone size follow that table, whereas D and trimming were derived from the DNA. The repertoire consists of over a million clones, with around 97% occurring once and the leading ten covering about 1%. Per the germline V gene, CDR1 is SGHTA and CDR2 is FQGNSA. This CDR3 has 16 residues. V lost 1 base, J lost 4 bases, and 4 bases stayed unmatched.

This sequence was found in a man aged 25 to 45 in good health. The genes are TRBV7-2 and TRBJ2-7; 13 nucleotides align to TRBD2. Sequencing was carried out using naive CD4+ T cells sorted from blood. Subset here: CD45RA+ positively selected. The CDR3 DNA sequence: TGTGCCAGCAGCTTAGAACTAGCGGGAGGGCCTTACGAGCAGTACTTC. It yields the protein CASSLELAGGPYEQYF.